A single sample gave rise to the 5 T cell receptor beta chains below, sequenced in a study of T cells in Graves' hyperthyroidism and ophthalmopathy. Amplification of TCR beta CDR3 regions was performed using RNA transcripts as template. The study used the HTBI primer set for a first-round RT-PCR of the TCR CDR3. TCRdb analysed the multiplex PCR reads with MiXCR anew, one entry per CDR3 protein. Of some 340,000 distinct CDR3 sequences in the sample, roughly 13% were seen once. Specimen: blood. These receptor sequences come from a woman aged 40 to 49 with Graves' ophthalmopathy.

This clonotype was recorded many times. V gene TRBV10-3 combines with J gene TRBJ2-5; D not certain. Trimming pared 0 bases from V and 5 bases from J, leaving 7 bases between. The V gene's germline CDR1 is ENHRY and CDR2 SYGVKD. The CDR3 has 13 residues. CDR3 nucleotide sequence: TGTGCCATCAGTGAGTCGTCGCGGGAGACCCAGTACTTC. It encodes CAISESSRETQYF.

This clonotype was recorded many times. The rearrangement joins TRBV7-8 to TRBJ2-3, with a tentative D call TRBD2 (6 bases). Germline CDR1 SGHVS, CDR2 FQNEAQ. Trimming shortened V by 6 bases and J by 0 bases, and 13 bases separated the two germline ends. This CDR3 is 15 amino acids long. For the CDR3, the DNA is TGTGCCAGCAGACGGGGGACTCCTAGCACAGATACGCAGTATTTT. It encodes CASRRGTPSTDTQYF.

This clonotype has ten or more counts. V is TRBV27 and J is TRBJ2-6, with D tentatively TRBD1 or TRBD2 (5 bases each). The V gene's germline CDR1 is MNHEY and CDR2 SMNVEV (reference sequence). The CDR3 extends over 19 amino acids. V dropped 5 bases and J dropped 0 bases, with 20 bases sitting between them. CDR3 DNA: TGTGCCAGCAGTCCCTGGGGGTGGGCTCTAGGCTCTGGGGCCAACGTCCTGACTTTC. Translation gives CASSPWGWALGSGANVLTF.

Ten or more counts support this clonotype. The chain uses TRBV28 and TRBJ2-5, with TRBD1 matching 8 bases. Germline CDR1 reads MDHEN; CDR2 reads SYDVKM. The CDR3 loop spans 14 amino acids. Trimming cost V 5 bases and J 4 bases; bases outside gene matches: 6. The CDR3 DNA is TGTGCCAGCAGTCCAGGGGGCGTAGGAGAGACCCAGTACTTC. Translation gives CASSPGGVGETQYF.

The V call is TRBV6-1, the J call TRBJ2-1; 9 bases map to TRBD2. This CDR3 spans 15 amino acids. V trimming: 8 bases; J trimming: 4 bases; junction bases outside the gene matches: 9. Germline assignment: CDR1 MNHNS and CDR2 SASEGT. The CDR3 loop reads CASGTRGRVYNEQFF. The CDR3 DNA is TGTGCCAGCGGCACTCGCGGGAGGGTATACAATGAGCAGTTCTTC.